This passage covers 22 T cell receptor beta chains from one sample sequenced in a study of cytomegalovirus exposure and HLA in healthy donors. Use of 60 Vbeta and 13 Jbeta primers characterized the PCR. Measured with immunoSEQ multiplex PCR; TCRdb has only the in-frame clones, and not every one. The sample table includes 40,000 to 65,000 clones. Sample: PBMCs. The source of these receptors is a man in his forties in good health and CMV-seropositive.

V and J are TRBV19 and TRBJ2-3; 10 bases are shared with TRBD2. Per the germline V gene, CDR1 is LNHDA and CDR2 is SQIVND (reference sequence). V shed 2 bases and J 4 bases; nucleotides not matched to a gene: 3. This CDR3 spans 15 amino acids. The CDR3 sequence is CASSISGGAADTQYF. CDR3 sequence (DNA): TGTGCCAGTAGTATAAGCGGGGGGGCCGCAGATACGCAGTATTTT.

Of note for this clone: This sample includes further DNA sequences coding for the same CDR3. The V call is TRBV9, the J call TRBJ1-1; D not certain. The germline V and J ends were trimmed by 5 bases and 0 bases, with 8 bases remaining between them. Germline V gene data show CDR1 as SGDLS and CDR2 as YYNGEE. The CDR3 runs to 13 residues. The CDR3 sequence: CASSGQMNTEAFF. In DNA, the CDR3 is TGTGCCAGCAGTGGGCAGATGAACACTGAAGCTTTCTTT.

This sequence joins TRBV4-2 and TRBJ2-7, with D possibly being TRBD2 (6 bases). Germline V gene sequence: CDR1 LGHNA, CDR2 YNFKEQ. The CDR3 is 15 residues long. With 0 bases removed from V and 7 bases from J, the gap between germline ends came to 16 bases. This chain's CDR3 is CASSQEVTGVWEQYF. The CDR3 region has the DNA TGTGCCAGCAGCCAAGAGGTTACGGGGGTCTGGGAGCAGTACTTC.

The V call is TRBV5-1, the J call TRBJ1-1; the match to TRBD1 covers 11 bases. Per the germline V gene, CDR1 is SGHRS and CDR2 is YFSETQ. This CDR3 comprises 15 residues. Losses at the gene ends were 3 bases for V and 11 bases for J; bases not matched to a gene: 12. The DNA for the CDR3 is TGCGCCAGCAGCTCAAGGACAGGGGGCGAATCCCCCGCTTTCTTT. Residues: CASSSRTGGESPAFF.

As concerns this clone: This is likely a read error, given that the CDR3 carries no conserved phenylalanine or tryptophan at its end. The chain combines TRBV9 with TRBJ1-2; TRBD1 matches 9 bases. V lost 4 bases, J lost 6 bases, and 7 bases stayed unmatched. This CDR3 region has 14 residues. The V gene's germline CDR1 is SGDLS and CDR2 YYNGEE. The CDR3: CASSLTGGADGYTV. The CDR3 nucleotides read TGTGCCAGCAGCCTTACAGGGGGCGCCGATGGCTACACCGTC.

This sequence joins TRBV5-6 and TRBJ2-5; TRBD2 agrees at 10 bases. The CDR3 consists of 18 residues. V dropped 4 bases and J dropped 0; count of bases not matched to a gene: 12. Germline CDR1 SGHDT, CDR2 YYEEEE. The CDR3 loop reads CASSPPGLAFSYQETQYF. Here the CDR3 DNA reads TGTGCCAGCAGCCCTCCGGGACTAGCGTTTTCGTACCAAGAGACCCAGTACTTC. The variable domain in full, completed from reference TRBV5-6 and TRBJ2-5, reads DAGVTQSPTHLIKTRGQQVTLRCSPKSGHDTVSWYQQALGQGPQFIFQYYEEEERQRGNFPDRFSGHQFPNYSSELNVNALLLGDSALYLCASSPPGLAFSYQETQYFGPGTRLLVL.

The chain uses TRBV11-3 and TRBJ2-2; 10 nucleotides line up with TRBD1. The CDR3 contains 14 residues. After removal of 5 bases from V and 5 bases from J, the junction contained 2 bases not matched to a gene. In germline, CDR1 is SGHNT, CDR2 YENEEA. For the CDR3, the DNA is TGTGCCAGCAGCCGGGACAGGGGAACCGGGGAGCTGTTTTTT. Translation gives CASSRDRGTGELFF.

The chain recombines TRBV30 with TRBJ1-4; D perhaps matches TRBD1 (5 bases). The CDR3 loop spans 13 amino acids. Trimming removed 3 bases at V and 3 bases at J, with 8 bases between. Germline V gene sequence: CDR1 GTSNPN, CDR2 SVGIG (reference sequence). The CDR3 region has the DNA TGTGCCTGGAGGGCAGGGCCTAATGAAAAACTGTTTTTT. Protein product: CAWRAGPNEKLFF. The whole variable domain, filled in from reference TRBV30 and TRBJ1-4, reads SQTIHQWPATLVQPVGSPLSLECTVEGTSNPNLYWYRQAAGRGLQLLFYSVGIGQISSEVPQNLSASRPQDRQFILSSKKLLLSDSGFYLCAWRAGPNEKLFFGSGTQLSVL.

This sequence joins TRBV11-3 and TRBJ2-7, with D tentatively TRBD2 (5 bases). There are 13 residues in the CDR3. V lost 1 base and J lost 4, with 8 bases in between. Per the germline V gene, CDR1 is SGHNT and CDR2 is YENEEA. Written as DNA, the CDR3 is TGTGCCAGCAGCTTAGGGTCGGGGTACGAGCAGTACTTC. This codes for CASSLGSGYEQYF.

The chain is built from TRBV2 and TRBJ1-5; the match to TRBD1 covers 10 bases. The CDR3 is 15 amino acids. CDR1 SNHLY and CDR2 FYNNEI come from the germline V gene. V shed 6 bases, J shed 0 bases, and the junction held 2 bases outside the gene matches. Written as DNA, the CDR3 is TGTGCCAGCAGCGGACAGGGGGGTAGCAATCAGCCCCAGCATTTT. Encoded protein: CASSGQGGSNQPQHF.

Notes on this clone: The same CDR3 can be traced to other DNA sequences in this sample. The chain is built from TRBV18 and TRBJ1-1; 8 bases agree with TRBD1. J lost 0 bases, V lost 6 bases, and 6 bases had no gene match. CDR1 and CDR2 (germline): KGHSH, LQKENI. The CDR3 is 15 residues long. The CDR3 coding sequence is TGTGCCAGCTCGCCAACGGGACAGGTGAACACTGAAGCTTTCTTT. This sequence encodes CASSPTGQVNTEAFF.

The chain recombines TRBV6-1 with TRBJ2-3; D remains ambiguous. CDR1 and CDR2 from the germline V gene are MNHNS and SASEGT. The CDR3 has 12 residues. The CDR3 region is CAVGHSTDTQYF. The CDR3 DNA sequence: TGTGCAGTCGGTCATAGCACAGATACGCAGTATTTT.

The chain couples TRBV27 to TRBJ2-7; D may be TRBD1 (5 bases). There are 15 residues in the CDR3. Looked up from germline, CDR1 is MNHEY and CDR2 is SMNVEV (reference sequence). Deletions cut 2 bases from V and 2 bases from J, with 13 bases between. In DNA, the CDR3 is TGTGCCAGCAGTTTAGCGTCGGCAGGGCCCTACGAGCAGTACTTC. Encoded protein: CASSLASAGPYEQYF.

This chain links TRBV19 with TRBJ2-7, with 7 nucleotides matching TRBD2. V lost 3 bases to trimming and J lost 7 bases; unmatched junction nucleotides: 6. This CDR3 region has 13 residues. In germline, CDR1 is LNHDA, CDR2 SQIVND (reference sequence). CDR3: CASSIPGGEEQYF. The CDR3 DNA sequence: TGTGCCAGTAGTATCCCGGGGGGAGAGGAGCAGTACTTC.

This rearrangement joins TRBV5-4 to TRBJ2-5, with TRBD1 matching over 7 bases. V dropped 2 bases and J dropped 2; count of bases not matched to a gene: 3. Per the germline V gene, CDR1 is SGHNT and CDR2 is YYREEE (reference sequence). This CDR3 contains 14 residues. The CDR3 nucleotides read TGTGCCAGCAGCTTCGGGACAGCACAAGAGACCCAGTACTTC. This encodes CASSFGTAQETQYF.

This chain uses TRBV7-2 with TRBJ2-7; D is ambiguous. The CDR3 length is 14 residues. The germline CDR1 and CDR2 sequences are SGHTA and FQGNSA. V lost 1 base and J lost 0, with 7 bases in between. CDR3 bases: TGTGCCAGCAGCTTAGTTTTCGGCTCCTACGAGCAGTACTTC. Encoded protein: CASSLVFGSYEQYF.

This chain uses TRBV7-6 with TRBJ2-7, with 8 bases lining up with TRBD2. Germline lookup yields CDR1 SGHVS and CDR2 FNYEAQ. Unmatched junction bases numbered 3, after V lost 4 bases and J lost 7 bases. The CDR3 is 12 residues long. The DNA for the CDR3 is TGTGCCAGCAGCTCCCGGGAGGGAGAGCAGTACTTC. Its translation: CASSSREGEQYF.

The rearrangement uses TRBV2 and TRBJ1-6, with 9 bases aligning to TRBD1. Germline V lookup: CDR1 SNHLY, CDR2 FYNNEI. J lost 5 bases, V lost 7 bases, and 3 bases had no gene match. There are 14 residues in the CDR3. The chain's CDR3 is CASTRDRDNSPLHF. DNA of the CDR3: TGTGCCAGCACCAGGGACAGGGATAATTCACCCCTCCACTTT.

V usage is TRBV4-3 and J usage is TRBJ1-1, with D possibly being TRBD1 (6 bases). The V end was cut by 1 base, the J end by 8 bases, with 14 bases between. Germline values: CDR1 LGHNA, CDR2 YSLEER. The CDR3 is 14 residues long. CDR3 DNA sequence: TGCGCCAGCAGCCAAGTAAGGGGACATACCGAAGCTTTCTTT. This gives the protein CASSQVRGHTEAFF.

This chain uses TRBV4-2 with TRBJ2-3, with 11 bases matching TRBD2. Trimming removed 0 bases from V and 4 bases from J; junction bases left unmatched: 3. The germline CDR1 and CDR2 sequences are LGHNA and YNFKEQ. This CDR3 spans 16 amino acids. CDR3 loop: CASSQESSGGPDTQYF. CDR3 in DNA: TGTGCCAGCAGCCAAGAGTCTAGCGGGGGGCCAGATACGCAGTATTTT.

This chain connects TRBV6-5 to TRBJ1-6; 11 positions match TRBD1. The ends lost 6 bases at V and 7 bases at J; junction bases unmatched: 5. Germline lookup yields CDR1 MNHEY and CDR2 SVGAGI. This CDR3 comprises 15 residues. This CDR3 reads CASSLGQGANSPLHF. The CDR3 DNA follows: TGTGCCAGCAGCCTCGGACAGGGGGCGAATTCACCCCTCCACTTT.

This sequence joins TRBV28 and TRBJ1-2, with D perhaps TRBD1 (5 bases). V was pared by 7 bases and J by 4 bases, with 22 bases between. The CDR3 covers 16 residues. The germline V gene encodes CDR1 MDHEN and CDR2 SYDVKM. DNA for the CDR3: TGTGCCAGCACCCGATCGGAGGGCAGGGAGGCCTATGGCTACACCTTC. This encodes CASTRSEGREAYGYTF.